This T cell receptor beta chain was sequenced for a study of identical twins (dated by TCRdb to the mid-2010s). As for the study more broadly: To test whether fetal clonotypes persist, the study used deep sequencing on TCR alpha and beta repertoires from monozygotic twins, unrelated adults of various ages, and cord blood. To rule out contamination, the twin experiments were replicated at different times with different library preparation protocols.

On the study overall, not on this receptor specifically: Out-of-frame TCR alpha sequences shared between twins showed an excess of low generation-probability sequences compared with coincidental sharing between unrelated individuals. Zero-insertion analyses could be partly confounded by invariant T cells such as MAIT and iNKT, though diverse VJ usage argued against such confounding for most clonotypes. Out-of-frame TCR alpha sharing in monozygotic twins was systematically underestimated by recombination models, whereas sharing between unrelated individuals was in agreement with the recombination models. Fewer insertions were carried by abundant cord blood beta clonotypes, a similar but weaker trend appeared in young adult naive repertoires, and no such trend appeared in memory repertoires. In beta out-of-frame sequences, excess twin sharing was weaker, because having fewer shared sequences lowered the signal-to-noise ratio. Conclusions relied on cross-sectional statistical analysis, since the same donors could not be followed over many years.

Turning to this clonotype: Which antigen it targets is not known. Base quality data are lacking; no much larger clone is found one base away.

Spanning cysteine to phenylalanine, the CDR3 consists of 13 amino acids. Of all the DNA, just the CDR3 is kept, 39 bases in frame from base 1. Here V drops 5 bases and J drops 8 bases, and the junction holds 4 bases not matched to any gene. Reading the germline V gene (reference sequence) gives CDR1 LNHDA and CDR2 SQIVND. All donors were healthy Caucasians. The twin cohort consisted of three pairs of female monozygotic twins, all aged roughly 18 to 30 years. Positive isolation kits from Invitrogen were used to isolate CD4+ and CD8+ T cell populations. The library was built by means of 5' RACE. The sequencer listed for this sample is Illumina HiSeq 2000. A universal primer binding site was added through template switching, and the final cDNA carried a unique molecular identifier so that TCR cDNA molecules could be counted accurately. Specific primers in the conserved constant-segment region were used to synthesize first-strand cDNA for TCR alpha and beta chains. To control for contamination, every cDNA library carried two barcodes: a SMART-Mk sample barcode plus Illumina barcodes. Two successive PCR steps introduced TruSeq adapter sequences along with Illumina sample barcodes. TCR alpha and beta cDNA libraries were sequenced on the Illumina HiSeq platform with custom primers. Under the source paper's analysis protocol: Raw reads were processed with MiGEC to extract unique molecular identifiers, and MiXCR was used to determine CDR3 positions. For each individual, recombination models were inferred using an EM algorithm with the repgenHMM and IGoR tools. Shared clonotypes were analyzed with the tcR package in R, and sharing was normalized by the product of cloneset sizes. Out-of-frame nonproductive sequences were analyzed to study raw recombination free of thymic and clonal selection effects. TCRdb handled the public reads itself, with Q25 trimming in fastp and clone calling in MiXCR, and kept productive beta chains. Entries that share a CDR3 protein sequence are merged under the most common genes and DNA. TCRdb, not the authors, supplied the V and J calls. This sample has around 510,000 distinct CDR3 sequences in its table, and 14% of those were observed once. The ten largest clones take up more than 0.8% of the sample.

The same sample was also studied in work on yellow fever vaccine responses in identical twins. From that second study: According to the authors, the vaccine-induced T cell response in identical twins seemed to be partly convergent and partly specific to each individual. The study precisely tracked vaccine-responding T cell clones in identical twins.

Sequenced material: CD4+ T cells sorted from blood. The chain is made from TRBV19 and TRBJ2-1; TRBD2 lines up with 9 middle nucleotides. The receptor was isolated from a woman aged 18-29 years in good health. Read as DNA, the sequence is TGTGCCAGTAGTGGTAGCGGGAGAGATGAGCAGTTCTTC. Translated, this gives CASSGSGRDEQFF.